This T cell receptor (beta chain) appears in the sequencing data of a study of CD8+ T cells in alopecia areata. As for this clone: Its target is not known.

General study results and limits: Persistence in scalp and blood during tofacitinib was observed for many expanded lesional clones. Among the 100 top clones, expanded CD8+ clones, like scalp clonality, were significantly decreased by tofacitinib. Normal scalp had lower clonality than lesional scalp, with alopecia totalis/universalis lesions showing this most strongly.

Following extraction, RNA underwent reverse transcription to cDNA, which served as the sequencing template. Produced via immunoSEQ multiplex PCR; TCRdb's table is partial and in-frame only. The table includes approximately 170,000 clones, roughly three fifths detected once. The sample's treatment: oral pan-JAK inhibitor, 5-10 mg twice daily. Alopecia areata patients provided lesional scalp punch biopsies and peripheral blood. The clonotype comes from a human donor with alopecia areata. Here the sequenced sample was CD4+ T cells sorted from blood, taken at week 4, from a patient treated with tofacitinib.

In nucleotides, the CDR3 is TGTGCCAGCAGTTTGAGCGCGGGAGTAGGCAATGAGCAGTTCTTC. This gives the protein CASSLSAGVGNEQFF. This sequence joins TRBV27 and TRBJ2-1, with 7 bases matching TRBD2. The CDR3 length is 15 residues. CDR1 and CDR2 from the germline V gene are MNHEY and SMNVEV (reference sequence). The V gene end was trimmed by 3 bases and the J gene end by 6 bases; junction bases not matched to a gene: 8.